These 3 T cell receptor beta chains originate from one sample sequenced in a study of blood T cell repertoires in COVID-19 (dated by TCRdb to the early 2020s). Library construction relied on the immunoSEQ multiplex PCR assay. TCRdb took over this immuneACCESS table, retaining in-frame rearrangements with V and J assigned. Such tables are incomplete; in checked studies, under half of the missing clones stem from an unresolved V gene, and the remainder is unexplained. The sample table shows more than 150,000 clones, and 70% to 80% are seen once. The leading ten clones occupy around 15% of the sample. The sequencing sample was made of PBMCs or T cells enriched from blood (not recorded which). These receptors came from a man between 60 and 70 years old who had been exposed to COVID-19.

This clone occurred many times. The chain carries TRBV7-8 and TRBJ1-2; tentative D call: TRBD1 (6 bases). V was cut by 1 base and J by 4 bases, with 13 bases left in between. This CDR3 has 15 amino acids. Per germline, CDR1 SGHVS and CDR2 FQNEAQ. The CDR3, as DNA: TGTGCCAGCAGCTTAGATGCAGGGGCGGCCTATGGCTACACCTTC. Residues: CASSLDAGAAYGYTF.

The chain links TRBV19 to TRBJ2-7; 8 bases are shared with TRBD1. V trimming: 6 bases; J trimming: 3 bases; junction bases outside the gene matches: 7. Per germline, CDR1 LNHDA and CDR2 SQIVND (reference sequence). The CDR3 spans 14 residues. The CDR3 region has the DNA TGTGCCAGTAGCCCGACAGGGGTGGGCTACGAGCAGTACTTC. Amino acids: CASSPTGVGYEQYF.

The chain employs TRBV7-9 and TRBJ1-1; 7 nucleotides align to TRBD1. Germline values: CDR1 SEHNR, CDR2 FQNEAQ (reference sequence). This CDR3 spans 15 amino acids. V trimming: 0 bases; J trimming: 1 base; junction bases outside the gene matches: 2. CDR3 region: CASSLAGTANTEAFF. The CDR3 DNA follows: TGTGCCAGCAGCTTAGCAGGGACAGCGAACACTGAAGCTTTCTTT.